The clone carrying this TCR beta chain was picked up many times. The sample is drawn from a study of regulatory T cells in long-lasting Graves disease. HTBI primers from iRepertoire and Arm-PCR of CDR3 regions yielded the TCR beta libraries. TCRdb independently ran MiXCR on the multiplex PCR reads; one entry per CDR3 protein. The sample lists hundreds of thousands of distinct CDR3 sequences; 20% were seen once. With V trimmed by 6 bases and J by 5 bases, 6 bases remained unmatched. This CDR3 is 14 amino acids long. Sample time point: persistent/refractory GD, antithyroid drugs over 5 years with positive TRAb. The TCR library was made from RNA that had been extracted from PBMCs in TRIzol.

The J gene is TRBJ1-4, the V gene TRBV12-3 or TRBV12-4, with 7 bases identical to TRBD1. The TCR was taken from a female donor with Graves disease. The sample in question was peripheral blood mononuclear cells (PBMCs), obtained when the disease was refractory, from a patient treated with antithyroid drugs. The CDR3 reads CASSVTGVNEKLFF. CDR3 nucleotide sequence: TGTGCCAGCAGCGTCACAGGGGTGAATGAAAAACTGTTTTTT.